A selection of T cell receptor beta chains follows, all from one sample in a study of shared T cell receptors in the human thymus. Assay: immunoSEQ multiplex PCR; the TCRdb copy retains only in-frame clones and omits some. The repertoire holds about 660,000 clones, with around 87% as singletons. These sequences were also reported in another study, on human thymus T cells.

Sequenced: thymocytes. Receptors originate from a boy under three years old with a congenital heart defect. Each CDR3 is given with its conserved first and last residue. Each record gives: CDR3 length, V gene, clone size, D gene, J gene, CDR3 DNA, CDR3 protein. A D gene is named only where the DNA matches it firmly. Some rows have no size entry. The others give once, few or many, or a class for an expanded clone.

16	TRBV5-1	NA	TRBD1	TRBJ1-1	TGCGCCAGCAAGGTGGGACAGGGATCGGGGAACACTGAAGCTTTCTTT	CASKVGQGSGNTEAFF
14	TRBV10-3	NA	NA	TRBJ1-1	TGTGCCATCAGTGAGTCGGACAAGGGCCCTGAAGCTTTCTTT	CAISESDKGPEAFF
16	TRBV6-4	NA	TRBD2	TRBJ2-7	TGTGCCAGCAGTACCCCTCTAGCGGACCCCTCCTACGAGCAGTACTTC	CASSTPLADPSYEQYF
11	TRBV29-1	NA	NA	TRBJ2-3	TGCAGCGTTGGAGGGCGAGATACGCAGTATTTT	CSVGGRDTQYF
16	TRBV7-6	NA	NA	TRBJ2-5	TGTGCCAGCAGCGTCCCCCAGGGGCGTGGAGAGTCGGCCCAGTACTTC	CASSVPQGRGESAQYF
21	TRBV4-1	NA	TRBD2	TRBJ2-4	TGCGCCAGCAGCCAAGGGAAAGCTAGCGGGGAACCCCTGGTTTTCGAAAACATTCAGTACTTC	CASSQGKASGEPLVFENIQYF
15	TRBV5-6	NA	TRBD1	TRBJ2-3	TGTGCCAGCAGGTACCGGGACAGGGGGCCAGATACGCAGTATTTT	CASRYRDRGPDTQYF
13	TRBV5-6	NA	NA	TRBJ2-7	TGTGCTACGGGCGGGCCGACCTCCTACGAGCAGTACTTC	CATGGPTSYEQYF
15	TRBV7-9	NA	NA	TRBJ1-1	TGTGCCAGCAGCCCGACAGCTAAAATGAACACTGAAGCTTTCTTT	CASSPTAKMNTEAFF
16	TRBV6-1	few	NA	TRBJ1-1	TGTGCCAGCAGTGAAGCCCGACATGAAAACAACACTGAAGCTTTCTTT	CASSEARHENNTEAFF
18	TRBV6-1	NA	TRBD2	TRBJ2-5	TGTGCCAGCAGTGAATTAGAGACTAGCGGGAGTTGGCAAGAGACCCAGTACTTC	CASSELETSGSWQETQYF
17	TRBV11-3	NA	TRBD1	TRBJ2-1	TGTGCCAGCAGCTTAGAGGGGGGGACAGGGGGAAGGAATGAGCAGTTCTTC	CASSLEGGTGGRNEQFF
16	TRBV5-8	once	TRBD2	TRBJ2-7	TGTGCCAGCAGCTTGGGGCTAGCGGAGCCCCCCGGCGAGCAGTACTTC	CASSLGLAEPPGEQYF
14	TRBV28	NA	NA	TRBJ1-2	TGTGCCAGCAGTTTATGGCCGGGAGGGTCTGGCTACACCTTC	CASSLWPGGSGYTF
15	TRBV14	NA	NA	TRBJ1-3	TGTGCCAGCAGCCGGAGATCTTACTCTGGAAACACCATATATTTT	CASSRRSYSGNTIYF
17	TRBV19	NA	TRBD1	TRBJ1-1	TGTGCCAGTTCACGACAGGGAGTAGGGGGTAGAAACACTGAAGCTTTCTTT	CASSRQGVGGRNTEAFF
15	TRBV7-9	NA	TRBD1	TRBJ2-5	TGTGCCAGCAGCCCGCCTAGGGGGCAGAAAGAGACCCAGTACTTC	CASSPPRGQKETQYF
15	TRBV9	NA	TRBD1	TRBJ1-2	TGTGCCAGCAGCGTAGTGCAGGACAGGAGGTATGGCTACACCTTC	CASSVVQDRRYGYTF
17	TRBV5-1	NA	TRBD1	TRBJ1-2	TGCGCCAGCAGCTTCAAGGATGACAGGGGAATCTACTATGGCTACACCTTC	CASSFKDDRGIYYGYTF
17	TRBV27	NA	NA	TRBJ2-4	TGTGCCAGCAGTTTATCGCGGACGGGAAGGACCAAAAACATTCAGTACTTC	CASSLSRTGRTKNIQYF
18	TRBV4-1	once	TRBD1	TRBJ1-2	TGCGCCAGCAGCCAAGTCTCTCGGGGCAGGGGGCAGATATATGGCTACACCTTC	CASSQVSRGRGQIYGYTF
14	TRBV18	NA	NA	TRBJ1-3	TGTGCCAGCTCACCCCAGGGATCTGGAAACACCATATATTTT	CASSPQGSGNTIYF
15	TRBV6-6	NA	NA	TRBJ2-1	TGTGCCAGCAGTTACTTTCAGGGGTGGGGCAATGAGCAGTTCTTC	CASSYFQGWGNEQFF
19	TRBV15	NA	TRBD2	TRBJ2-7	TGTGCCACCAGCAGAGATTTAGCGGGAGGGCCAGGGAGCTCCTACGAGCAGTACTTC	CATSRDLAGGPGSSYEQYF